Below are 23 T cell receptor beta chains sequenced from a single sample in a study of T cells after yellow fever vaccination. A single record per CDR3 protein comes from TCRdb applying MiXCR to the 5' RACE reads. Of a few hundred thousand distinct CDR3 sequences in the sample, around 5.2% were seen once. The specimen comprised CD4+ T cells sorted from PBMCs, sampled on the day of the yellow fever booster vaccination. These receptors originate from a man aged 18 to 29 who received the YFV17D yellow fever vaccine.

This clonotype was counted between two and nine times. V and J are TRBV7-2 and TRBJ1-1; TRBD1 matches 8 bases. This CDR3 contains 14 residues. The germline V gene encodes CDR1 SGHTA and CDR2 FQGNSA. With V trimmed by 3 bases and J by 4 bases, 4 bases remained unmatched. The CDR3 DNA reads TGTGCCAGCAGCTTCAGGGGGCGAAGCACTGAAGCTTTCTTT. As protein: CASSFRGRSTEAFF.

The sample holds a few counts of this clonotype. The V call is TRBV7-2, the J call TRBJ1-1, with D possibly being TRBD1 (5 bases). V gave up 2 bases and J gave up 5 bases, with 15 bases separating them. Per the germline V gene, CDR1 is SGHTA and CDR2 is FQGNSA. The length of the CDR3 is 15 residues. CDR3 sequence reads: CASSLTSGSGTEAFF. CDR3 DNA: TGTGCCAGCAGCTTAACATCAGGGAGCGGAACTGAAGCTTTCTTT.

This clonotype has ten or more counts. V gene TRBV29-1 combines with J gene TRBJ2-2; D is ambiguous. This CDR3 is 11 amino acids long. Trimming stripped 3 bases from V and 13 bases from J, with 12 bases between. Per the germline V gene, CDR1 is SQVTM and CDR2 is ANQGSEA. The CDR3, as DNA: TGCAGCGTTGATACCGGCGTTGGGCTGTTTTTT. Protein product: CSVDTGVGLFF.

Only a few counts were recorded for this clonotype. The V call is TRBV5-1, the J call TRBJ1-1; 9 bases line up with TRBD1. After removal of 0 bases from V and 4 bases from J, the junction contained 7 bases not matched to a gene. This CDR3 spans 16 amino acids. Per the germline V gene, CDR1 is SGHRS and CDR2 is YFSETQ. CDR3 sequence: CASSLENRGLVTEAFF. The CDR3 DNA reads as TGCGCCAGCAGCTTGGAAAACAGGGGGCTGGTCACTGAAGCTTTCTTT. Full variable domain (remainder filled in from reference TRBV5-1 and TRBJ1-1): KAGVTQTPRYLIKTRGQQVTLSCSPISGHRSVSWYQQTPGQGLQFLFEYFSETQRNKGNFPGRFSGRQFSNSRSEMNVSTLELGDSALYLCASSLENRGLVTEAFFGQGTRLTVV.

This clonotype was picked up many times. The CDR3 region is CASSLDGGTQYF. CDR3 in DNA: TGCGCCAGCAGCTTAGACGGAGGTACGCAGTATTTT. The chain recombines TRBV5-1 with TRBJ2-3; maybe TRBD2 (5 bases). The ends were cut back, 2 bases at V and 8 bases at J, with 9 bases in the middle. Germline V CDR1 and CDR2: SGHRS, YFSETQ. The CDR3 covers 12 residues.

The V and J genes are TRBV10-2 and TRBJ2-2; D may be TRBD1 or TRBD2 (5 bases each). The CDR3 totals 13 residues. The V gene's germline CDR1 is WSHSY and CDR2 SAAADI. V lost 6 bases and J 7 bases, leaving 12 bases between the germline ends. For the CDR3, the DNA is TGCGCCAGCAGGGCCGGGACGCTCGGGGAGCTGTTTTTT. It translates to CASRAGTLGELFF.

The sample holds a few counts of this clonotype. J is TRBJ2-1 and V is TRBV6-5; TRBD2 matches 8 bases. The CDR3 covers 13 residues. Trimming cost V 5 bases and J 8 bases; bases outside gene matches: 5. Germline lookup yields CDR1 MNHEY and CDR2 SVGAGI. CDR3 loop: CASSRAGGYEQFF. As DNA, the CDR3 is TGTGCCAGCAGTCGGGCGGGGGGATATGAGCAGTTCTTC.

This clonotype was detected a few times. The chain couples TRBV12-3 or TRBV12-4 to TRBJ1-1, with no clear D. The CDR3 length is 14 residues. Trimming left V 3 bases short and J 4 bases short, with 12 bases between. The CDR3 DNA is TGTGCCAGCAGTTTGATTGGCGACGGCACTGAAGCTTTCTTT. Its protein product is CASSLIGDGTEAFF.

The chain joins TRBV6-5 to TRBJ2-7; D is possibly TRBD1 (5 bases). The germline V gene encodes CDR1 MNHEY and CDR2 SVGAGI. The V end was cut by 2 bases, the J end by 6 bases, with 17 bases between. The CDR3 contains 15 residues. The CDR3 loop reads CASSYPTGRASEQYV. CDR3 coding DNA: TGTGCCAGCAGTTACCCCACGGGCAGGGCCTCCGAGCAGTACGTC.

There are a few counts of this clonotype. CDR3 residues: CASSRTRANTGELFF. The DNA for the CDR3 is TGCGCCAGCAGCCGTACACGGGCGAACACCGGGGAGCTGTTTTTT. The rearrangement uses TRBV5-1 and TRBJ2-2, with D unclear. This CDR3 contains 15 residues. The V gene's germline CDR1 is SGHRS and CDR2 YFSETQ. Between the trimmed V and J ends, which lost 4 bases and 0 bases, there was a span of 10 bases. The full variable domain, with the rest looked up from reference TRBV5-1 and TRBJ2-2, is KAGVTQTPRYLIKTRGQQVTLSCSPISGHRSVSWYQQTPGQGLQFLFEYFSETQRNKGNFPGRFSGRQFSNSRSEMNVSTLELGDSALYLCASSRTRANTGELFFGEGSRLTVL.

This clonotype appeared a few times. The chain links TRBV20-1 to TRBJ2-2; D gene unclear. V dropped 0 bases and J dropped 6 bases, with 8 bases sitting between them. The CDR3 is made up of 13 amino acids. Germline V gives CDR1 DFQATT, CDR2 SNEGSKA (reference sequence). The CDR3: CSARDPWAGELFF. The CDR3 DNA follows: TGCAGTGCTAGAGATCCTTGGGCCGGGGAGCTGTTTTTT.

The table lists this clonotype with a few counts. The rearrangement joins TRBV4-2 to TRBJ1-5; D is undetermined. This CDR3 has 13 residues. V lost 1 base and J 7 bases, leaving 8 bases between the germline ends. Germline-derived CDR1 and CDR2 are LGHNA and YNFKEQ. CDR3 bases: TGTGCCAGCAGCCAAGGTGAACGGCAGCCCCAGCATTTT. Translated, it gives CASSQGERQPQHF.

This chain connects TRBV20-1 to TRBJ1-3, with 8 bases matching TRBD1. This CDR3 contains 14 residues. The germline V gene has CDR1 DFQATT and CDR2 SNEGSKA (reference sequence). J gave up 8 bases and V 2 bases, and 8 bases lay outside the gene matches. DNA of the CDR3: TGCAGTGCTAGAAGACAGGGGAGAAGGGACACCATATATTTT. Protein sequence: CSARRQGRRDTIYF.

The sample holds many counts of this clonotype. Without the conserved terminal phenylalanine or tryptophan, this CDR3 likely stems from a read error. The DNA is omitted, as the CDR3 cannot be located on it reliably, and the CDR3 follows TCRdb's listing. This sequence joins TRBV30 and TRBJ1-2; the tabulated D call, TRBD1, remains unverified against the DNA. The CDR3 numbers 10 amino acids, ends counted. The germline CDR1 and CDR2 sequences are GTSNPN and SVGIG (reference sequence). The CDR3 loop reads CAWDRDRAFL.

The CDR3 DNA is TGTGCCAGCAGTGAGAACAGGGAGGAGTGGGGGCACCGGGAGCTGTTTTTT. Protein product: CASSENREEWGHRELFF. The chain has TRBV25-1 and TRBJ2-2, with D perhaps matching TRBD1 or TRBD2 (6 bases each). CDR3 length: 17 residues. The ends were cut back, 3 bases at V and 9 bases at J, with 23 bases in the middle. Germline assignment: CDR1 MGHDK and CDR2 SYGVNS.

The chain employs TRBV28 and TRBJ1-4; D perhaps matches TRBD1 (5 bases). The V end lost 3 bases, the J end lost 5 bases, and 13 bases lay between the germline ends. Looked up from germline, CDR1 is MDHEN and CDR2 is SYDVKM. The CDR3 runs to 15 residues. The CDR3 nucleotides are TGTGCCAGCAGTTTCGGGGGGAGCAAAAATGAAAAACTGTTTTTT. It codes for CASSFGGSKNEKLFF.

This sequence joins TRBV19 and TRBJ1-5; no definite D call. This CDR3 comprises 12 residues. Germline V gives CDR1 LNHDA, CDR2 SQIVND (reference sequence). V lost 3 bases, J lost 3 bases, and 3 bases lay in between. DNA for the CDR3: TGTGCCAGTAGTATGATCAATCAGCCCCAGCATTTT. Encoded protein: CASSMINQPQHF.

A few counts support this clonotype. The rearrangement joins TRBV7-2 to TRBJ2-4; D is undetermined. With 5 bases removed from V and 1 base from J, the gap between germline ends came to 9 bases. CDR1 SGHTA and CDR2 FQGNSA come from the germline V gene. The CDR3 length is 14 residues. The CDR3 coding sequence is TGTGCCAGCAGCCCGCTGCAGGCCAAAAACATTCAGTACTTC. It codes for CASSPLQAKNIQYF.

On this clonotype: The germline gene is not matched at one end of the junction; a read error may be the cause. The chain uses TRBV24-1 and TRBJ1-4, with D possibly matching TRBD1 (5 bases). The CDR3 is 18 amino acids. Germline loops: CDR1 KGHDR, CDR2 SFDVKD. The CDR3 reads CATSAGISRGLTNEKLIF. CDR3 DNA: TGTGCCACCAGTGCCGGAATTAGCCGGGGCCTAACTAATGAAAAACTGATTTTT.

This clonotype was observed a few times. This CDR3 is CASRQTGFQPQHF. For the CDR3, the DNA is TGTGCCAGCAGACAGACAGGGTTTCAGCCCCAGCATTTT. The V gene is TRBV12-3 or TRBV12-4, the J gene TRBJ1-5; TRBD1 matches at 7 bases. J gave up 6 bases and V 6 bases, and 5 bases lay outside the gene matches. The CDR3 has 13 residues.

This chain connects TRBV5-5 to TRBJ1-2; maybe TRBD1 (6 bases). Germline V CDR1 and CDR2: SGHKS, YYEKEE (reference sequence). This CDR3 spans 14 amino acids. Between the trimmed V and J ends, which lost 6 bases and 6 bases, there was a span of 18 bases. As DNA, the CDR3 is TGTGCCAGCACTATGGGGGGCAGGGTGGATGGCTACACCTTC. It yields the protein CASTMGGRVDGYTF. The variable domain in full, with the rest retrieved from reference TRBV5-5 and TRBJ1-2, is DAGVTQSPTHLIKTRGQQVTLRCSPISGHKSVSWYQQVLGQGPQFIFQYYEKEERGRGNFPDRFSARQFPNYSSELNVNALLLGDSALYLCASTMGGRVDGYTFGSGTRLTVV.

This clonotype was seen only a few times. This chain links TRBV7-2 with TRBJ1-5; D call uncertain. CDR1 and CDR2 from the germline V gene are SGHTA and FQGNSA. The V end was cut by 3 bases, the J end by 2 bases, with 11 bases between. This CDR3 is 15 amino acids long. The CDR3 sequence is CASSFAGNGNQPQHF. The CDR3 DNA follows: TGTGCCAGCAGCTTTGCGGGGAACGGCAATCAGCCCCAGCATTTT.

The J gene is TRBJ2-3, the V gene TRBV5-1; 8 nucleotides agree with TRBD1. The CDR3 extends over 16 amino acids. The V gene end was trimmed by 5 bases and the J gene end by 0 bases; junction bases not matched to a gene: 8. The germline CDR1 and CDR2 sequences are SGHRS and YFSETQ. The CDR3 region has the DNA TGCGCCAGCAGGCGGGACAGGTCCCCCAGCACAGATACGCAGTATTTT. This gives the protein CASRRDRSPSTDTQYF.